This T cell receptor (beta chain) was identified during a study of T-cell memory formation after mild COVID-19. The study, taken as a whole, reports: Among contracting clones, CD4+ were mainly CM/EM and CD8+ enriched in EMRA.

In this sample, this clonotype turned up a few times. Its antigen is currently unknown. The CDR3 is made up of 16 amino acids. CDR1 and CDR2 from the germline V gene are DFQATT and SNEGSKA (reference sequence). V lost 2 bases to trimming and J lost 3 bases; unmatched junction nucleotides: 13. TCRdb independently ran MiXCR on the 5' RACE reads; one entry per CDR3 protein. The table lists 110,000 to 150,000 distinct CDR3 sequences, approximately 25% of them singletons. This clonotype originated in an adult woman who had mild COVID-19 (a few samples of this study predate the infection). Cell type and time point are not known. V is TRBV20-1 and J is TRBJ2-7; 7 bases fit TRBD2. What was sequenced was PBMCs or a T cell subset sorted from them (not recorded which). In nucleotides, the CDR3 is TGCAGTGCTAGATCACCAGAGGGACGGGGGGTCTACGAGCAGTACTTC. It specifies CSARSPEGRGVYEQYF.